This entry describes one T cell receptor beta chain. The antigen remains unidentified. The sample comes from a study of cytomegalovirus exposure and HLA in healthy donors. The study, taken as a whole, reports: Later analysis suggested links between common viral pathogens and several top significant clusters. For most TCR beta V segments, an earlier analysis put the productive rate at about 90% or about 30% of the time.

Healthy bone marrow donors formed the donor group. The primer mix had 60 Vbeta and 13 Jbeta primers. Repertoires were generated with immunoSEQ multiplex PCR, while TCRdb's copy carries only in-frame clones and drops some. Of about 160,000 clones in the sample, roughly 87% were seen once. The sample comprised PBMCs. This clonotype was obtained from a girl between 5 and 17 years old in good health and CMV-seropositive.

The DNA of the CDR3 is TGCGCCAGCAGCCAGGACAGGGCCGCCGGGGAGCTGTTTTTT. Translating gives CASSQDRAAGELFF. The rearrangement uses TRBV4-3 and TRBJ2-2; 8 bases agree with TRBD1. Germline loops: CDR1 LGHNA, CDR2 YSLEER. There are 14 residues in the CDR3. The junction had 3 bases not matched to a gene; V was cut back by 3 bases and J by 6 bases.